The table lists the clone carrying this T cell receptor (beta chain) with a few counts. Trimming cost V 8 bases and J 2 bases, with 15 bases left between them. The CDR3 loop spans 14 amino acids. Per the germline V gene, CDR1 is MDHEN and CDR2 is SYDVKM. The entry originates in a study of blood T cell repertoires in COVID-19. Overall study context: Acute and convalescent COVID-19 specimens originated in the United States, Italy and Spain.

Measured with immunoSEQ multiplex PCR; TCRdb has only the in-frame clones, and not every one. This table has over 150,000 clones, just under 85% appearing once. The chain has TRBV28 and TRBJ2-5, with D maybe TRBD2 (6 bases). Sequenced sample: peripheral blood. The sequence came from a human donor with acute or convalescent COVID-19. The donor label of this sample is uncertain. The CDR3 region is CASAEGLWQETQYF. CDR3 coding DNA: TGTGCCAGCGCGGAGGGCCTCTGGCAAGAGACCCAGTACTTC.